This passage covers 23 T cell receptor beta chains from one sample sequenced in a study of blood T cell repertoires in COVID-19. Generated by immunoSEQ multiplex PCR, the TCRdb table keeps only in-frame clones and is missing some. The data show about 170,000 clones, around four fifths seen once. Sequenced sample: peripheral blood. These TCRs come from a woman older than 75 with COVID-19, enrolled during active disease.

The V and J genes are TRBV19 and TRBJ2-5; 10 nucleotides match TRBD2. Germline CDR1 is LNHDA and CDR2 is SQIVND (reference sequence). The CDR3 runs to 16 residues. With V trimmed by 10 bases and J by 7 bases, 18 bases remained unmatched. DNA for the CDR3: TGTGCCACCGCAGGGGGGAGCGGGAGGGCCCTCCTGACCCAGTACTTC. Translated: CATAGGSGRALLTQYF.

This rearrangement joins TRBV9 to TRBJ2-1; D gene unclear. CDR1 and CDR2 (germline): SGDLS, YYNGEE. CDR3 length: 13 residues. V dropped 3 bases and J dropped 10 bases, with 14 bases sitting between them. DNA for the CDR3: TGTGCCAGCAGCGCCCCCCCGAGAGAAGAGCAGTTCTTC. Translating gives CASSAPPREEQFF.

V and J are TRBV5-3 and TRBJ1-3, with D possibly being TRBD1 (6 bases). TRBV5-3 has ORF status, its function being uncertain. This CDR3 region has 16 residues. Trimming removed 3 bases from V and 2 bases from J, with 15 bases in between. CDR3 DNA: TGTGCCAGAAGCTATAACCAGGGGATGCCTGGAAACACCATATATTTT. Protein: CARSYNQGMPGNTIYF.

The gene calls are TRBV18 and TRBJ2-7, with TRBD1 matching 10 bases. The junction had 9 bases not matched to a gene; V was cut back by 4 bases and J by 6 bases. This CDR3 region has 15 residues. Germline V gene lookup returns CDR1 KGHSH and CDR2 LQKENI. The CDR3 nucleotides read TGTGCCAGCTCACTCACCCGGGACAGGGGATTCGAGCAGTACTTC. It codes for CASSLTRDRGFEQYF.

This clone was observed once. The genes are TRBV19 and TRBJ2-7; 7 bases are shared with TRBD1. The CDR3 is made up of 12 amino acids. CDR1 and CDR2 from the germline V gene are LNHDA and SQIVND (reference sequence). Trimming cost V 4 bases and J 12 bases; bases outside gene matches: 9. The CDR3 DNA reads as TGTGCCAGTAGTACCGGGACAGACAGGGTGTACTTC. It translates to CASSTGTDRVYF.

The J gene is TRBJ2-3, the V gene TRBV7-3; a weak D match, TRBD1 (5 bases). CDR1 is SGHTA and CDR2 is FQGTGA in the germline V gene. The CDR3 length is 15 residues. Trimming took off 1 base at V and 4 bases at J, with 12 bases between the two ends. The DNA of the CDR3 is TGTGCCAGCAGCTTAAGGGGCAAGATGCCAGATACGCAGTATTTT. Translating gives CASSLRGKMPDTQYF.

V and J are TRBV6-5 and TRBJ2-3; the match to TRBD2 covers 9 bases. The J segment lost 3 bases and the V segment lost 6 bases, leaving 4 bases of the junction unmatched. The length of the CDR3 is 14 residues. Germline-derived CDR1 and CDR2 are MNHEY and SVGAGI. CDR3 protein: CASRAGGPTDTQYF. The CDR3 coding sequence is TGTGCCAGCAGAGCGGGAGGCCCGACAGATACGCAGTATTTT.

The chain couples TRBV6-2 or TRBV6-3 to TRBJ2-7, with a tentative D call TRBD2 (6 bases). The length of the CDR3 is 18 residues. Trimming took 0 bases from V and 0 from J, leaving 18 bases between them. Germline lookup yields CDR1 MNHEY and CDR2 SVGEGT. The CDR3 DNA reads TGTGCCAGCAGTTACTCGAGTTTGGGACTGGCGAGCTCCTACGAGCAGTACTTC. This translates into CASSYSSLGLASSYEQYF.

The chain recombines TRBV27 with TRBJ2-3, with 10 positions matching TRBD2. The junction had 13 bases not matched to a gene; V was cut back by 5 bases and J by 2 bases. This CDR3 contains 18 residues. CDR1 is MNHEY, CDR2 SMNVEV, per germline (reference sequence). This CDR3 reads CASSPGPKREGPTDTQYF. CDR3 DNA: TGTGCCAGCAGTCCTGGGCCCAAGCGGGAGGGCCCCACAGATACGCAGTATTTT.

The CDR3 DNA sequence: TGCGCCAGCAGCCGGGACGGGGGAGTTCAAGAGACCCAGTACTTC. Amino acid sequence: CASSRDGGVQETQYF. The chain links TRBV5-1 to TRBJ2-5, with TRBD2 as a possible D gene (6 bases). Per germline, CDR1 SGHRS and CDR2 YFSETQ. V lost 4 bases, J lost 2 bases, and 15 bases lay in between. The CDR3 sequence is 15 residues long.

This chain connects TRBV18 to TRBJ2-4; 7 bases agree with TRBD1. V shed 1 base, J shed 8 bases, and the junction held 5 bases outside the gene matches. The CDR3 loop spans 14 amino acids. Germline assignment: CDR1 KGHSH and CDR2 LQKENI. The CDR3 protein is CASSPLGTADIQYF. The CDR3 DNA reads TGTGCCAGCTCACCACTCGGGACAGCGGACATTCAGTACTTC.

In DNA form, the CDR3 reads TGCAGCGTTGAACGCGGGAACTCCTACGAGCAGTACTTC. Its protein is CSVERGNSYEQYF. The chain recombines TRBV29-1 with TRBJ2-7, with D tentatively TRBD2 (6 bases). This CDR3 is built from 13 residues. V was clipped by 2 bases and J by 0 bases, with 8 bases between them. Germline-derived CDR1 and CDR2 are SQVTM and ANQGSEA.

This sequence joins TRBV6-5 and TRBJ2-3, with D possibly matching TRBD2 (5 bases). V was cut by 7 bases and J by 1 base, with 12 bases left in between. Germline loops: CDR1 MNHEY, CDR2 SVGAGI. This CDR3 is 14 amino acids long. The CDR3 sequence: CASTPSWGTDTQYF. CDR3 nucleotides: TGTGCCAGCACCCCTAGCTGGGGCACAGATACGCAGTATTTT.

The V gene is TRBV5-1, the J gene TRBJ1-2; D uncertain. Trimming took 2 bases from V and 7 from J, leaving 12 bases between them. Germline assignment: CDR1 SGHRS and CDR2 YFSETQ. The CDR3 is 13 residues long. The CDR3 here is CASSFAGSSGYTF. The CDR3 DNA follows: TGCGCCAGCAGCTTTGCCGGGTCGAGTGGCTACACCTTC.

This clone has more than one count but fewer than ten. This same CDR3 is encoded by further DNA sequences in the sample. This chain links TRBV6-4 with TRBJ1-2; D perhaps matches TRBD1 (5 bases). This CDR3 comprises 12 residues. Germline V lookup: CDR1 MRHNA, CDR2 SNTAGT. Trimming pared 0 bases from V and 8 bases from J, leaving 7 bases between. CDR3 residues: CASSDSAGGYTF. The CDR3, as DNA: TGTGCCAGCAGTGACTCGGCAGGGGGCTACACCTTC.

The chain uses TRBV2 and TRBJ1-1, with 7 nucleotides matching TRBD1. Losses at the gene ends were 6 bases for V and 7 bases for J; bases not matched to a gene: 11. In germline, CDR1 is SNHLY, CDR2 FYNNEI. This CDR3 has 14 amino acids. The CDR3 region has the DNA TGTGCCAGCAGCTTACAGGGGTTTGAGGGTGAAGCTTTCTTT. Translation: CASSLQGFEGEAFF.

The rearrangement links TRBV4-2 to TRBJ2-2, with 11 nucleotides matching TRBD1. This CDR3 is built from 15 residues. V shed 4 bases and J 5 bases; nucleotides not matched to a gene: 3. In germline, CDR1 is LGHNA, CDR2 YNFKEQ. DNA of the CDR3: TGTGCCAGCAGCCCGGACAGGGGGCGAACCGGGGAGCTGTTTTTT. Translated: CASSPDRGRTGELFF.

The CDR3 is CASSPGTGGYNEQFF. The CDR3, as DNA: TGTGCCAGTAGTCCTGGGACAGGGGGGTACAATGAGCAGTTCTTC. V gene TRBV19 combines with J gene TRBJ2-1; 11 bases align to TRBD1. The germline gives CDR1 LNHDA, CDR2 SQIVND (reference sequence). CDR3 size: 15 residues. Trimming at V came to 5 bases and at J to 4 bases, leaving 4 bases not matched to a gene.

This clone was seen just once. The rearrangement links TRBV2 to TRBJ2-7; D gene uncertain. V gave up 8 bases and J gave up 0 bases, with 14 bases separating them. CDR3 size: 14 residues. Germline-derived CDR1 and CDR2 are SNHLY and FYNNEI. The CDR3 sequence is CASAPRVSSYEQYF. In DNA, the CDR3 is TGTGCCAGCGCTCCTAGAGTTAGCTCCTACGAGCAGTACTTC.

The chain uses TRBV29-1 and TRBJ1-2, with 8 bases aligning to TRBD1. This CDR3 region has 13 residues. In germline, CDR1 is SQVTM, CDR2 ANQGSEA. V shed 6 bases and J 3 bases; nucleotides not matched to a gene: 6. This chain's CDR3 is CSVEQTGDYGYTF. DNA for the CDR3: TGCAGCGTGGAACAGACAGGGGACTATGGCTACACCTTC.

The V call is TRBV5-1, the J call TRBJ2-3, with TRBD1 as a possible D gene (5 bases). CDR1 is SGHRS and CDR2 is YFSETQ in the germline V gene. The V gene lost 4 bases and the J gene lost 0 bases, with 9 bases spanning the gap. The CDR3 length is 14 residues. As DNA, the CDR3 is TGCGCCAGCAGCACGACAGCTAGCACAGATACGCAGTATTTT. Translation: CASSTTASTDTQYF.

The chain carries TRBV7-2 and TRBJ1-1; 9 nucleotides match TRBD1. CDR3 length equals 15 residues. V gave up 3 bases and J gave up 3 bases; unmatched junction bases: 5. Per germline, CDR1 SGHTA and CDR2 FQGNSA. The CDR3, as DNA: TGTGCCAGCAGCTTTCTCTGGACAGGGGACACTGAAGCTTTCTTT. It is translated as CASSFLWTGDTEAFF.

CDR3 residues: CASSLVPVKREGTDTQYF. DNA for the CDR3: TGCGCCAGCAGCTTGGTCCCCGTCAAGCGGGAGGGCACAGATACGCAGTATTTT. V is TRBV5-1 and J is TRBJ2-3; TRBD2 matches 9 bases. V was pared by 0 bases and J by 1 base, with 9 bases of the junction left unmatched. Germline lookup yields CDR1 SGHRS and CDR2 YFSETQ. The CDR3 contains 18 residues.